One sample yielded the 30 T cell receptor beta chains listed below, sequenced in a study of cytomegalovirus exposure and HLA in healthy donors. Profiling relied on immunoSEQ multiplex PCR, and the TCRdb table lists in-frame clones only, not all of them. The sample lists some 110,000 clones, about 88% seen once, with about 4.3% in the top ten. Sequencing was done on a sample of PBMCs. The source of these receptors is a man aged 18 to 30 in good health and CMV-seropositive.

CDR3 nucleotides: TGCGCCAGCAGCACAGGCGCGAACACTGAAGCTTTCTTT. This gives the protein CASSTGANTEAFF. V usage is TRBV5-1 and J usage is TRBJ1-1, with D maybe TRBD1 (5 bases). CDR1 and CDR2 from the germline V gene are SGHRS and YFSETQ. The V end lost 4 bases, the J end lost 1 base, and 8 bases lay between the germline ends. CDR3 length: 13 residues.

This clone was counted once. The gene calls are TRBV10-3 and TRBJ2-1, with D possibly being TRBD1 (6 bases). The germline V and J ends were trimmed by 10 bases and 8 bases, with 21 bases remaining between them. The germline CDR1 and CDR2 sequences are ENHRY and SYGVKD. CDR3 length equals 14 residues. The CDR3 spells CASLAFDRPHEQFF. The CDR3 DNA follows: TGTGCCAGCCTAGCATTCGACAGGCCCCATGAGCAGTTCTTC.

The chain uses TRBV19 and TRBJ2-3; TRBD2 might be the D (7 bases). Germline values: CDR1 LNHDA, CDR2 SQIVND (reference sequence). Trimming shortened V by 8 bases and J by 3 bases, and 12 bases separated the two germline ends. CDR3 size: 13 residues. The CDR3 DNA reads as TGTGCCAGTGGGGGGGCCGAGACAGATACGCAGTATTTT. As protein: CASGGAETDTQYF. Variable domain in full (rest from reference TRBV19 and TRBJ2-3): DGGITQSPKYLFRKEGQNVTLSCEQNLNHDAMYWYRQDPGQGLRLIYYSQIVNDFQKGDIAEGYSVSREKKESFPLTVTSAQKNPTAFYLCASGGAETDTQYFGPGTRLTVL.

This clone was seen a single time. V gene TRBV13 combines with J gene TRBJ2-3; 13 bases agree with TRBD2. The CDR3 has 15 amino acids. V lost 4 bases, J lost 7 bases, and 5 bases stayed unmatched. Germline V gene sequence: CDR1 PRHDT, CDR2 FYEKMQ (reference sequence). CDR3: CASSSGLAGPNTQYF. The DNA for the CDR3 is TGTGCCAGCAGCTCGGGACTAGCGGGACCTAATACGCAGTATTTT.

This clone was counted between two and nine times. The V and J genes are TRBV2 and TRBJ1-6, with no clear D. This CDR3 has 15 residues. The germline CDR1 and CDR2 sequences are SNHLY and FYNNEI. V dropped 2 bases and J dropped 10 bases, with 15 bases sitting between them. The CDR3 coding sequence is TGTGCCAGCAGTGAAATTGGGCAGGATGCATCACCCCTCCACTTT. Translation gives CASSEIGQDASPLHF.

The chain carries TRBV7-9 and TRBJ1-2, with TRBD1 identical over 7 bases. The CDR3 is 13 amino acids. Germline V CDR1 and CDR2: SEHNR, FQNEAQ (reference sequence). The trim removed 6 bases at V and 8 bases at J, leaving 9 bases unmatched. The CDR3 nucleotides read TGTGCCAGCAGTTCTACAGGGGAATCGGGCTACACCTTC. Protein product: CASSSTGESGYTF.

V gene TRBV7-2 combines with J gene TRBJ1-6; D gene ambiguous. CDR1 is SGHTA and CDR2 is FQGNSA in the germline V gene. The CDR3 is 15 amino acids. V was trimmed by 3 bases and J by 6 bases, leaving 12 bases between them. The chain's CDR3 is CASSFRGSGNSPLHF. The CDR3 DNA follows: TGTGCCAGCAGCTTCAGAGGGTCTGGTAATTCACCCCTCCACTTT.

The chain recombines TRBV19 with TRBJ1-3; D is unclear. The CDR3 totals 15 residues. Germline V CDR1 and CDR2: LNHDA, SQIVND (reference sequence). V shed 2 bases and J shed 1 base, with 9 bases lying between them. The chain's CDR3 is CASSILGVSGNTIYF. CDR3 DNA sequence: TGTGCCAGTAGTATATTGGGAGTATCTGGAAACACCATATATTTT.

The chain uses TRBV4-2 and TRBJ2-3; 7 bases fit TRBD2. Germline assignment: CDR1 LGHNA and CDR2 YNFKEQ. The CDR3 covers 16 residues. The V gene end was trimmed by 0 bases and the J gene end by 1 base; junction bases not matched to a gene: 4. The CDR3 region has the DNA TGTGCCAGCAGCCAAGATGGGCTAGCGGGCACAGATACGCAGTATTTT. It is translated as CASSQDGLAGTDTQYF.

This clone was seen once. This rearrangement joins TRBV15 to TRBJ1-6; 7 bases are a match to TRBD1. V shed 0 bases and J 10 bases; nucleotides not matched to a gene: 9. CDR1 is LNHNV and CDR2 is YYDKDF in the germline V gene (reference sequence). The CDR3 extends over 16 amino acids. For the CDR3, the DNA is TGTGCCACCAGCAGAGAGCCGGGACAGCAGCTATCACCCCTCCACTTT. Translated: CATSREPGQQLSPLHF.

The chain has TRBV28 and TRBJ2-1; TRBD1 might be the D (6 bases). CDR1 is MDHEN, CDR2 SYDVKM, per germline. The V and J ends lost 2 bases and 4 bases respectively, with 12 bases between them. This CDR3 has 15 residues. The CDR3 region has the DNA TGTGCCAGCAGTTTACGCTACAGGGAGTACAATGAGCAGTTCTTC. It specifies CASSLRYREYNEQFF.

This clone is categorized as medium-sized. This CDR3 reads CASRPGGVNEQYF. Written as DNA, the CDR3 is TGTGCCAGCAGGCCAGGGGGTGTCAACGAGCAGTACTTC. This chain connects TRBV6-5 to TRBJ2-7, with 7 nucleotides matching TRBD1. Germline V gene sequence: CDR1 MNHEY, CDR2 SVGAGI. The CDR3 runs 13 residues. V lost 6 bases, J lost 5 bases, and 7 bases stayed unmatched.

The chain recombines TRBV25-1 with TRBJ1-2; TRBD1 matches at 11 bases. Per germline, CDR1 MGHDK and CDR2 SYGVNS. This CDR3 has 15 amino acids. V gave up 4 bases and J gave up 4 bases; unmatched junction bases: 5. The CDR3 coding sequence is TGTGCCAGCAGTGTGGGACAGGGGGTGGGCTATGGCTACACCTTC. This encodes CASSVGQGVGYGYTF.

The chain joins TRBV7-9 to TRBJ2-2; 8 bases fit TRBD2. The ends lost 7 bases at V and 5 bases at J; junction bases unmatched: 6. Germline V lookup: CDR1 SEHNR, CDR2 FQNEAQ (reference sequence). The CDR3 contains 14 residues. The CDR3 nucleotides are TGTGCCAGCAAATATAGCGGGGAAACCGGGGAGCTGTTTTTT. Its protein product is CASKYSGETGELFF.

This clone was picked up a small number of times. This chain links TRBV2 with TRBJ1-6, with D possibly being TRBD1 (5 bases). CDR1 is SNHLY and CDR2 is FYNNEI in the germline V gene. V gave up 3 bases and J gave up 9 bases, with 12 bases separating them. CDR3 size: 14 residues. The CDR3 is CASSDPGWSSPLHF. CDR3 sequence (DNA): TGTGCCAGCAGTGATCCAGGGTGGAGTTCACCCCTCCACTTT.

The CDR3 here is CASSTWDRSYEQYF. CDR3 nucleotides: TGTGCCAGCAGCACCTGGGACAGATCCTACGAGCAGTACTTC. The chain couples TRBV7-9 to TRBJ2-7; 7 positions match TRBD1. V lost 5 bases to trimming and J lost 1 base; unmatched junction nucleotides: 5. The CDR3 has 14 residues. The germline V gene encodes CDR1 SEHNR and CDR2 FQNEAQ (reference sequence).

The V and J genes are TRBV5-1 and TRBJ2-1; 11 bases are shared with TRBD2. This CDR3 contains 16 residues. After removal of 4 bases from V and 4 bases from J, the junction contained 7 bases not matched to a gene. Germline V lookup: CDR1 SGHRS, CDR2 YFSETQ. Here the CDR3 DNA reads TGCGCCAGCAGCGCACAAACTAGCGGGAGATACAATGAGCAGTTCTTC. Encoded protein: CASSAQTSGRYNEQFF. Variable domain in full (rest from reference TRBV5-1 and TRBJ2-1): KAGVTQTPRYLIKTRGQQVTLSCSPISGHRSVSWYQQTPGQGLQFLFEYFSETQRNKGNFPGRFSGRQFSNSRSEMNVSTLELGDSALYLCASSAQTSGRYNEQFFGPGTRLTVL.

In this sample, this clone turned up once. V gene TRBV28 combines with J gene TRBJ1-5; a possible D gene is TRBD1 (5 bases). Germline CDR1 MDHEN, CDR2 SYDVKM. There are 16 residues in the CDR3. Trimming took 6 bases from V and 1 from J, leaving 16 bases between them. The CDR3: CASRNPSGWSNQPQHF. The CDR3 region has the DNA TGTGCCAGCAGAAACCCATCAGGGTGGAGCAATCAGCCCCAGCATTTT. Combining the CDR3 with reference TRBV28 and TRBJ1-5 gives the whole variable domain DVKVTQSSRYLVKRTGEKVFLECVQDMDHENMFWYRQDPGLGLRLIYFSYDVKMKEKGDIPEGYSVSREKKERFSLILESASTNQTSMYLCASRNPSGWSNQPQHFGDGTRLSIL.

The chain is built from TRBV2 and TRBJ2-5; TRBD1 or TRBD2 may be the D gene (5 bases each). Trimming stripped 5 bases from V and 0 bases from J, with 19 bases between. There are 17 residues in the CDR3. Germline V gene data show CDR1 as SNHLY and CDR2 as FYNNEI. CDR3 DNA: TGTGCCAGCAGTAAAGGGGAGCCGCCGGCGTACCAAGAGACCCAGTACTTC. Translated, it gives CASSKGEPPAYQETQYF.

The count of this clone is one. The DNA is omitted, as the CDR3 cannot be located on it reliably, and the CDR3 follows TCRdb's listing. The gene calls are TRBV6-1 and TRBJ1-3; TRBD1 reflects the table's D call only, with no check against the DNA. The CDR3 sequence runs 14 residues, both termini included. Per germline, CDR1 MNHNS and CDR2 SASEGT. This CDR3 is CASSEAVGTGAFSF.

The chain joins TRBV19 to TRBJ2-1, with 11 bases matching TRBD2. Germline V gives CDR1 LNHDA, CDR2 SQIVND (reference sequence). Unmatched junction bases numbered 9, after V lost 0 bases and J lost 8 bases. The CDR3 has 17 amino acids. The CDR3 DNA is TGTGCCAGTAGTATAGATGTGGTAACTAGCGGGGGTCATGAGCAGTTCTTC. Protein sequence: CASSIDVVTSGGHEQFF.

The chain combines TRBV29-1 with TRBJ1-3; 7 nucleotides align to TRBD1. Germline values: CDR1 SQVTM, CDR2 ANQGSEA. Germline trimming cut 1 base from V and 0 bases from J; bases unmatched to any gene: 6. CDR3 length equals 16 residues. The CDR3: CSVEGDRASSGNTIYF. The CDR3 nucleotides read TGCAGCGTTGAAGGCGACAGGGCGTCCTCTGGAAACACCATATATTTT. The variable domain in full, completed from reference TRBV29-1 and TRBJ1-3, reads SAVISQKPSRDICQRGTSLTIQCQVDSQVTMMFWYRQQPGQSLTLIATANQGSEATYESGFVIDKFPISRPNLTFSTLTVSNMSPEDSSIYLCSVEGDRASSGNTIYFGEGSWLTVV.

The chain combines TRBV19 with TRBJ2-1; D unclear. Germline V CDR1 and CDR2: LNHDA, SQIVND (reference sequence). Trimming took off 2 bases at V and 7 bases at J, with 6 bases between the two ends. The CDR3 covers 12 residues. The CDR3 protein is CASSIPRNEQFF. DNA of the CDR3: TGTGCCAGTAGTATACCGCGTAATGAGCAGTTCTTC. The full variable domain, in which reference TRBV19 and TRBJ2-1 provide the parts outside the CDR3, is DGGITQSPKYLFRKEGQNVTLSCEQNLNHDAMYWYRQDPGQGLRLIYYSQIVNDFQKGDIAEGYSVSREKKESFPLTVTSAQKNPTAFYLCASSIPRNEQFFGPGTRLTVL.

The chain combines TRBV18 with TRBJ1-2, with 7 nucleotides matching TRBD1. Germline V gene sequence: CDR1 KGHSH, CDR2 LQKENI. V trimming: 1 base; J trimming: 1 base; junction bases outside the gene matches: 6. The CDR3 loop spans 16 amino acids. Here the CDR3 reads CASSPLRQGHNYGYTF. In DNA form, the CDR3 reads TGTGCCAGCTCACCACTGAGACAGGGCCATAACTATGGCTACACCTTC.

This chain joins TRBV7-2 and TRBJ2-5; tentative D call: TRBD2 (6 bases). This CDR3 is 14 amino acids long. Looked up from germline, CDR1 is SGHTA and CDR2 is FQGNSA. The ends were cut back, 4 bases at V and 2 bases at J, with 11 bases in the middle. The CDR3 reads CASSSPGTQETQYF. CDR3 bases: TGTGCCAGCAGCTCCCCCGGGACTCAAGAGACCCAGTACTTC.

The gene calls are TRBV6-1 and TRBJ2-5; tentatively, D is TRBD1 (6 bases). Germline CDR1 MNHNS, CDR2 SASEGT. Trimming removed 6 bases from V and 5 bases from J, with 13 bases in between. The CDR3 is 13 amino acids. The CDR3 loop reads CASSRDTGETQYF. The DNA for the CDR3 is TGTGCCAGCAGCCGGGACACTGGGGAGACCCAGTACTTC.

The V gene is TRBV25-1, the J gene TRBJ2-7, with D perhaps TRBD1 (5 bases). Germline assignment: CDR1 MGHDK and CDR2 SYGVNS. CDR3 length: 13 residues. V was shortened by 4 bases and J by 3 bases, with 10 bases between the two germline ends. The CDR3 DNA reads TGTGCCAGCAGTGGGGGCCAGGTCTACGAGCAGTACTTC. The encoded protein is CASSGGQVYEQYF.

The chain couples TRBV4-3 to TRBJ1-1; D is unclear. The V gene's germline CDR1 is LGHNA and CDR2 YSLEER. Between the trimmed V and J ends, which lost 3 bases and 11 bases, there was a span of 13 bases. The CDR3 spans 12 residues. Here the CDR3 DNA reads TGCGCCAGCAGCCAGCCCGACCGAGGGGCTTTCTTT. Translated: CASSQPDRGAFF.

The genes are TRBV18 and TRBJ2-7; 9 nucleotides agree with TRBD2. After removal of 6 bases from V and 0 bases from J, the junction contained 6 bases not matched to a gene. The germline gives CDR1 KGHSH, CDR2 LQKENI. CDR3 length: 15 residues. The DNA for the CDR3 is TGTGCCAGCTCCAGGGAGCGGGGGGTCTCCTACGAGCAGTACTTC. Encoded protein: CASSRERGVSYEQYF.

The chain carries TRBV5-1 and TRBJ1-1, with TRBD1 matching 7 bases. The CDR3 is 14 amino acids. The germline CDR1 and CDR2 sequences are SGHRS and YFSETQ. The V segment lost 5 bases and the J segment 2 bases; nucleotides outside the gene matches: 6. CDR3 loop: CASRTGEPNTEAFF. In DNA, the CDR3 is TGCGCCAGCAGAACAGGGGAACCCAACACTGAAGCTTTCTTT.